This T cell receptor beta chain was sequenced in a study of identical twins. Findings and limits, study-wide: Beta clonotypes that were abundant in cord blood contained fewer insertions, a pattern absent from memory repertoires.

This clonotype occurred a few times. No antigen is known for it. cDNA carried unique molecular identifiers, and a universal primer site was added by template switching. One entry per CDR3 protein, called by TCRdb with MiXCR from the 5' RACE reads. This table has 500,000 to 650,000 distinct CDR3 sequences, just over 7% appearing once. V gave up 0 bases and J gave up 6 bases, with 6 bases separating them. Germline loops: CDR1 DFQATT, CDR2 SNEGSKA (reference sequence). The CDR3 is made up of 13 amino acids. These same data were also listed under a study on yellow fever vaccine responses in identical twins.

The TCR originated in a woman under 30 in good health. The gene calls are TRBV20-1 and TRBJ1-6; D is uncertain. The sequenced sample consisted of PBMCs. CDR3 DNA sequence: TGCAGTGCTAGAGAGGAGATTAATTCACCCCTCCACTTT. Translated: CSAREEINSPLHF.